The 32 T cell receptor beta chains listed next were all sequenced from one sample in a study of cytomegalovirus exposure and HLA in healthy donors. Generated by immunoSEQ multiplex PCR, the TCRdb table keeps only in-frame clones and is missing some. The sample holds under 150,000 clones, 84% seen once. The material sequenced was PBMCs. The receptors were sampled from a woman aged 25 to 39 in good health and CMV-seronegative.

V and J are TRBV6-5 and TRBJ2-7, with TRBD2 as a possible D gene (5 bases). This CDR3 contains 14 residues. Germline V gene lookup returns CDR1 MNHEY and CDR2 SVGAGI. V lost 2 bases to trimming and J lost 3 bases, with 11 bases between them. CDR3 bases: TGTGCCAGCAGTTACCTACAAGGGAGCTACGAGCAGTACTTC. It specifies CASSYLQGSYEQYF.

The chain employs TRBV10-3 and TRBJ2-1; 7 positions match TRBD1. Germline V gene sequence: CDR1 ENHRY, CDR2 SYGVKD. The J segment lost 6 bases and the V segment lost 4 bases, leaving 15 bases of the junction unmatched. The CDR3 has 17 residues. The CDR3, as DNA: TGTGCCATCAGTGGGCCCAGGGGGACGACACTAGGCAATGAGCAGTTCTTC. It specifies CAISGPRGTTLGNEQFF.

DNA for the CDR3: TGTGCCTGGAGTCAAACAGGGTGGGAGACCCAGTACTTC. Protein product: CAWSQTGWETQYF. The rearrangement joins TRBV30 to TRBJ2-5, with D perhaps matching TRBD1 (6 bases). Germline lookup yields CDR1 GTSNPN and CDR2 SVGIG (reference sequence). With 2 bases removed from V and 5 bases from J, the gap between germline ends came to 12 bases. The CDR3 has 13 residues.

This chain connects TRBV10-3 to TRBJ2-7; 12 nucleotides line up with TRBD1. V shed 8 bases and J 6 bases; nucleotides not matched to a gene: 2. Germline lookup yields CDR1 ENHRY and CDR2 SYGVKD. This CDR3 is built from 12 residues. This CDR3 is CAIGTGGSEQYF. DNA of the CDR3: TGTGCCATCGGGACAGGGGGCAGCGAGCAGTACTTC.

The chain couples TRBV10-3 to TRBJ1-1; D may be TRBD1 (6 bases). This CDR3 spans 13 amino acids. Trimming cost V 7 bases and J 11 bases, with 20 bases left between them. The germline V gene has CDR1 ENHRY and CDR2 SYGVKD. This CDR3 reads CAIMATAGDIAFF. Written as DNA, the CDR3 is TGTGCCATCATGGCGACAGCGGGGGACATTGCTTTCTTT.

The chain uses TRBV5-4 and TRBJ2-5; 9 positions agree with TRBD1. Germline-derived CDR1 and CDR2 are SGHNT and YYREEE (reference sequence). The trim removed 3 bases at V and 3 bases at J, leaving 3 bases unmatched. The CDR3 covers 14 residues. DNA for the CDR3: TGTGCCAGCAGCTCCGGACAGGGGAAAGAGACCCAGTACTTC. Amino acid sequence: CASSSGQGKETQYF.

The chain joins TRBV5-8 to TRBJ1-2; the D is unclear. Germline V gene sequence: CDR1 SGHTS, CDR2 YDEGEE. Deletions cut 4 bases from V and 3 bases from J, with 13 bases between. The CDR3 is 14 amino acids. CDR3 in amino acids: CASSGGRLDYGYTF. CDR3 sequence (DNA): TGTGCCAGCAGCGGCGGGAGGCTAGACTATGGCTACACCTTC.

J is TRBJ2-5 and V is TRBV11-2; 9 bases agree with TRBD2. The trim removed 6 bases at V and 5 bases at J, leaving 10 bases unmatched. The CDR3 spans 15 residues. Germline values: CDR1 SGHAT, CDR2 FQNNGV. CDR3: CASSPGGSGGETQYF. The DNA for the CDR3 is TGTGCCAGCAGTCCCGGGGGGAGCGGGGGGGAGACCCAGTACTTC.

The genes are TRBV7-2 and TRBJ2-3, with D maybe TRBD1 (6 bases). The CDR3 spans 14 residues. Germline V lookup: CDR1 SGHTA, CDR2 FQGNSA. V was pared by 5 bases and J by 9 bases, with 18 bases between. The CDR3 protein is CASSPRRTAPTQYF. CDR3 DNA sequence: TGTGCCAGCAGCCCACGCCGGACAGCACCAACGCAGTATTTT.

This chain's CDR3 is CASRGTGAGFWYGYTF. The CDR3 nucleotides are TGTGCCAGTAGGGGGACAGGGGCCGGCTTTTGGTATGGCTACACCTTC. The rearrangement uses TRBV19 and TRBJ1-2, with TRBD1 matching over 10 bases. The CDR3 consists of 16 residues. Trimming took 6 bases from V and 5 from J; bases not matched to a gene: 12. CDR1 and CDR2 from the germline V gene are LNHDA and SQIVND (reference sequence).

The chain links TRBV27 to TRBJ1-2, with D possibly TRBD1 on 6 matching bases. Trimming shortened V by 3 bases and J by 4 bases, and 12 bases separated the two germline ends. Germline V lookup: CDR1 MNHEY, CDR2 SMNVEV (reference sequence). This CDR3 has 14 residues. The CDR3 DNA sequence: TGTGCCAGCAGTTTCACACAGGGCGCCTATGGCTACACCTTC. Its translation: CASSFTQGAYGYTF.

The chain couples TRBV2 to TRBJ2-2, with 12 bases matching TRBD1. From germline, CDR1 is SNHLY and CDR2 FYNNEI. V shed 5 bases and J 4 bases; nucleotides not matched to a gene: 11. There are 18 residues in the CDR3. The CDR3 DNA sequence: TGTGCCAGCAGTACCCAGAGTAGGGGACAGGGGGCCACCGGGGAGCTGTTTTTT. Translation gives CASSTQSRGQGATGELFF. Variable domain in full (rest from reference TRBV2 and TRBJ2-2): EPEVTQTPSHQVTQMGQEVILRCVPISNHLYFYWYRQILGQKVEFLVSFYNNEISEKSEIFDDQFSVERPDGSNFTLKIRSTKLEDSAMYFCASSTQSRGQGATGELFFGEGSRLTVL.

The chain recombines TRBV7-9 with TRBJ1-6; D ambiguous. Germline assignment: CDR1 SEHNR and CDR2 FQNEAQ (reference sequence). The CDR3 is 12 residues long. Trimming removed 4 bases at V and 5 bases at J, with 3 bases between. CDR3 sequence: CASSYNNSPLHF. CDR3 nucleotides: TGTGCCAGCAGCTATAATAATTCACCCCTCCACTTT. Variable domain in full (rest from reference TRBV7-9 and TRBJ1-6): DTGVSQNPRHKITKRGQNVTFRCDPISEHNRLYWYRQTLGQGPEFLTYFQNEAQLEKSRLLSDRFSAERPKGSFSTLEIQRTEQGDSAMYLCASSYNNSPLHFGNGTRLTVT.

The CDR3 sequence is CASRAEGNQPQHF. The CDR3 nucleotides read TGCGCCAGCCGCGCGGAGGGCAATCAGCCCCAGCATTTT. The rearrangement joins TRBV5-1 to TRBJ1-5; D is undetermined. Germline lookup yields CDR1 SGHRS and CDR2 YFSETQ. CDR3 size: 13 residues. The V and J ends lost 7 bases and 2 bases respectively, with 10 bases between them.

The CDR3 DNA is TGTGCCAGCAGTCCCGGGGACAGCTCCTACGAGCAGTACTTC. Translation: CASSPGDSSYEQYF. V is TRBV6-5 and J is TRBJ2-7, with 7 bases lining up with TRBD1. Losses at the gene ends were 5 bases for V and 0 bases for J; bases not matched to a gene: 4. This CDR3 comprises 14 residues. Germline loops: CDR1 MNHEY, CDR2 SVGAGI.

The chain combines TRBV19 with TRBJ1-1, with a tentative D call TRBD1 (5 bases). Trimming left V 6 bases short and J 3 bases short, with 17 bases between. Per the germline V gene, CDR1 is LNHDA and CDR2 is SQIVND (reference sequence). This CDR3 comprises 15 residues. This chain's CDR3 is CASSPNLPGDTEAFF. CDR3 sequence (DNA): TGTGCCAGTAGCCCCAACCTACCGGGGGACACTGAAGCTTTCTTT.

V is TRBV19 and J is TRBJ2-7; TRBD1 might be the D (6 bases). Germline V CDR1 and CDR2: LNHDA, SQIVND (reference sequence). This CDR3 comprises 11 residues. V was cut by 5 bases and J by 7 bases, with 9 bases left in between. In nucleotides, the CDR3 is TGTGCCAGTAGTGACAGGTTGGAGCAGTACTTC. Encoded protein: CASSDRLEQYF.

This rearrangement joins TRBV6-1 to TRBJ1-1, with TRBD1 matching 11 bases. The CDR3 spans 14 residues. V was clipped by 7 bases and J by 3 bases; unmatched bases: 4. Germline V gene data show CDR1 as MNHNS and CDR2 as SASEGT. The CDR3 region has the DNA TGTGCCAGCAACGGACAGGGGGCTTACACTGAAGCTTTCTTT. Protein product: CASNGQGAYTEAFF.

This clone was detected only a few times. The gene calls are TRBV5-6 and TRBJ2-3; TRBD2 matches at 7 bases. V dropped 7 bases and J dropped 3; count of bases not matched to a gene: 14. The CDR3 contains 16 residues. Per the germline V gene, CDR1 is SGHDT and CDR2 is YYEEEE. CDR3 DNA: TGTGCCAGCTCACCGGCGGGGGTCTGGGGGACAGATACGCAGTATTTT. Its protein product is CASSPAGVWGTDTQYF.

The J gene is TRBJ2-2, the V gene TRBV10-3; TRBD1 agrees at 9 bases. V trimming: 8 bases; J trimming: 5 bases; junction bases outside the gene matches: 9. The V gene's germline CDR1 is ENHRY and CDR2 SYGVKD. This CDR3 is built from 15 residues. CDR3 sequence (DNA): TGTGCCATCGAAGAGTCCGGACAGGGGACCGGGGAGCTGTTTTTT. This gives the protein CAIEESGQGTGELFF.

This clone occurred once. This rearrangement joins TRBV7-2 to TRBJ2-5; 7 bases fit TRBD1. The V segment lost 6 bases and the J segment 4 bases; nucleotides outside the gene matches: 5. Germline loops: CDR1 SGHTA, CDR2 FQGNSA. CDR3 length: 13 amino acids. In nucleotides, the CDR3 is TGTGCCAGCAGTCACCCAGGGGGAGAGACCCAGTACTTC. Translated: CASSHPGGETQYF.

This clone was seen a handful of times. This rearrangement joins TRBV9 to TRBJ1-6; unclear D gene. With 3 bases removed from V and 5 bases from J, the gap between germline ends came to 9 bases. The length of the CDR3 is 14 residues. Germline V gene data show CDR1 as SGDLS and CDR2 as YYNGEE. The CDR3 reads CASSAYRDNSPLHF. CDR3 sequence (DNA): TGTGCCAGCAGCGCCTACAGAGATAATTCACCCCTCCACTTT.

Written as DNA, the CDR3 is TGTGCCAGTAGTATCCAGGCAGACACCGGGGAGCTGTTTTTT. Translating gives CASSIQADTGELFF. The chain is built from TRBV19 and TRBJ2-2; D is unclear. Germline assignment: CDR1 LNHDA and CDR2 SQIVND (reference sequence). The CDR3 is 14 amino acids. Deletions cut 3 bases from V and 3 bases from J, with 8 bases between.

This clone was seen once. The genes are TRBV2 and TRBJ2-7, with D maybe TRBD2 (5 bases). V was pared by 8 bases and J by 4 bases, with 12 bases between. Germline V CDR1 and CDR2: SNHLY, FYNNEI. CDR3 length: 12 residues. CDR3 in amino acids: CASLLGGYEQYF. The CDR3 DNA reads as TGTGCCAGCCTCCTTGGAGGTTACGAGCAGTACTTC.

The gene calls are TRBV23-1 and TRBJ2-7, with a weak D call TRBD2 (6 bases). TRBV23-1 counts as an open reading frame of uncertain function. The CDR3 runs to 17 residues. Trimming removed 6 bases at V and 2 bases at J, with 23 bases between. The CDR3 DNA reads TGCGCCAGCAGGGGGCTGTGTTGGGGGGACCCCCCCTACGAGCAGTACTTC. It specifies CASRGLCWGDPPYEQYF.

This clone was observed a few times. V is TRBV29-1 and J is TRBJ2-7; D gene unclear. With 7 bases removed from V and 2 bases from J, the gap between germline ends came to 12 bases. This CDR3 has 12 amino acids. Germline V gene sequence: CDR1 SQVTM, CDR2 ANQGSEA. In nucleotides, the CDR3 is TGCAGCGGGCAAGCAGACACCTACGAGCAGTACTTC. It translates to CSGQADTYEQYF.

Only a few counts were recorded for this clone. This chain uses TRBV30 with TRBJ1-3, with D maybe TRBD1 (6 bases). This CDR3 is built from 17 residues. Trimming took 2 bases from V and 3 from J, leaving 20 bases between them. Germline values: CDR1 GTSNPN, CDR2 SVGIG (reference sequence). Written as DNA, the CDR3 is TGTGCCTGGAGTACCCACAGGGAGGGGTTGGGTGGAAACACCATATATTTT. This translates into CAWSTHREGLGGNTIYF.

The CDR3 DNA reads as TGCGCCAGCAGCTTAGGGACAGGGGGCGAGCAGTACTTC. Its translation is CASSLGTGGEQYF. The V and J genes are TRBV5-1 and TRBJ2-7; 11 nucleotides agree with TRBD1. Germline V lookup: CDR1 SGHRS, CDR2 YFSETQ. The CDR3 spans 13 residues. The junction had 1 base not matched to a gene; V was cut back by 2 bases and J by 6 bases.

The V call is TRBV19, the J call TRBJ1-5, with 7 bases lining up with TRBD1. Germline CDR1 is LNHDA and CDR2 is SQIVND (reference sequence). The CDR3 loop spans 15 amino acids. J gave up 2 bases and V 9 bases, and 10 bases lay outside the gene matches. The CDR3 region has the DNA TGTGCCAGCCAGACAGGGTATTTGGGCAATCAGCCCCAGCATTTT. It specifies CASQTGYLGNQPQHF. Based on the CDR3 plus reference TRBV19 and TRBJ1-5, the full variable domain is DGGITQSPKYLFRKEGQNVTLSCEQNLNHDAMYWYRQDPGQGLRLIYYSQIVNDFQKGDIAEGYSVSREKKESFPLTVTSAQKNPTAFYLCASQTGYLGNQPQHFGDGTRLSIL.

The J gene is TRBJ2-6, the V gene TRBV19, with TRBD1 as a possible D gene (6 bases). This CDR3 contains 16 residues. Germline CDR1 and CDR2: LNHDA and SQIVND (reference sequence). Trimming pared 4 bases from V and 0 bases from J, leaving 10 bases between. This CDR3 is CASSRDMSSGANVLTF. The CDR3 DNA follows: TGTGCCAGTAGTAGGGACATGAGCTCTGGGGCCAACGTCCTGACTTTC.

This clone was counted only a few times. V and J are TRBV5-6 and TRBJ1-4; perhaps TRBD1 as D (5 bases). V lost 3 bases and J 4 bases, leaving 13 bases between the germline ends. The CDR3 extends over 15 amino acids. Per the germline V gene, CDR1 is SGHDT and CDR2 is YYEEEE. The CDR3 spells CASSSSSGFNEKLFF. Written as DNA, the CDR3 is TGTGCCAGCAGCTCATCATCAGGGTTTAATGAAAAACTGTTTTTT.

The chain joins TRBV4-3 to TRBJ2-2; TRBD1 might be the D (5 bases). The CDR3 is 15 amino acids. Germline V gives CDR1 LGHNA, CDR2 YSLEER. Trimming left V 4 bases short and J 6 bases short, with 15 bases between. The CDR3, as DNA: TGCGCCAGCAGCCCCTCAGCCAGGGTATCCGGGGAGCTGTTTTTT. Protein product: CASSPSARVSGELFF.